Described below is a single TCR beta chain sequence and its context. This entry belongs to a study of blood T cell repertoires in COVID-19. CDR1 and CDR2 (germline): SGHRS, YFSETQ. With 2 bases clipped from V and 0 bases from J, the junction kept 3 bases outside the gene matches. The CDR3 sequence is 16 residues long. Study processing details: Nucleated cell number was recorded as an estimate derived from reference gene primer amplification. Produced via immunoSEQ multiplex PCR; TCRdb's table is partial and in-frame only. V and J calls and clone size are as listed in that table; D and trimming were resolved from the DNA. The sample contains about 200,000 clones, about 83% of which appear only once. Participants had their cohort set by participant-reported clinical history.

The specimen sequenced was PBMCs or T cells enriched from blood (not recorded which). This chain joins TRBV5-1 and TRBJ2-3; 10 nucleotides line up with TRBD2. The clonotype comes from a man between 40 and 49 years old with acute COVID-19. CDR3 region: CASSLQTSGSTDTQYF. The CDR3 coding sequence is TGCGCCAGCAGCTTACAGACTAGCGGGAGCACAGATACGCAGTATTTT.